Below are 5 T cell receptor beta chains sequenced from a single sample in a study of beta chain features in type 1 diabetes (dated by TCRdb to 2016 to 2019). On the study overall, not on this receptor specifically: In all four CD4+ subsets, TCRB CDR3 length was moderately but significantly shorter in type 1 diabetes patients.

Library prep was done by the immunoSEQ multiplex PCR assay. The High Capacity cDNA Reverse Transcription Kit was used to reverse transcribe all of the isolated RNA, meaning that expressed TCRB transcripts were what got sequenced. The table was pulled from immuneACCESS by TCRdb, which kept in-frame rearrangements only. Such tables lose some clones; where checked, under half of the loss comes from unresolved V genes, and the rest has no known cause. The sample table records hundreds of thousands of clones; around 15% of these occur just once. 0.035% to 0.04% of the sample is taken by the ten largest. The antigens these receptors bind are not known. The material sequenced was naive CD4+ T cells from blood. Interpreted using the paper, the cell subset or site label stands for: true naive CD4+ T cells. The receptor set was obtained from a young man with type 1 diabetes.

CDR3 sequence reads: CAWSVRGGATFNQPQHF. As DNA, the CDR3 is TGTGCCTGGAGTGTACGTGGGGGGGCCACCTTCAATCAGCCCCAGCATTTT. The chain couples TRBV30 to TRBJ1-5; the D gene is possibly TRBD1 (6 bases). Trimming took 0 bases from V and 3 from J, leaving 18 bases between them. Germline V CDR1 and CDR2: GTSNPN, SVGIG (reference sequence). The CDR3 totals 17 residues.

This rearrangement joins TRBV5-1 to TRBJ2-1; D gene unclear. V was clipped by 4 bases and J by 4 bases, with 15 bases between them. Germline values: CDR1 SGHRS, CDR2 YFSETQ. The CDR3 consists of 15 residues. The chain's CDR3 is CASSPEPAPYNEQFF. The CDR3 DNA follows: TGCGCCAGCAGCCCGGAACCCGCACCATACAATGAGCAGTTCTTC.

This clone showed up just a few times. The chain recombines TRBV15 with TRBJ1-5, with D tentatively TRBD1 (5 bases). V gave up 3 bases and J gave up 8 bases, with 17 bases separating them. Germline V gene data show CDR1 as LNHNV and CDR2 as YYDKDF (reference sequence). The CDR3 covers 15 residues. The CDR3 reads CATSRGDRRVEPQHF. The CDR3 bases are TGTGCCACCAGCAGGGGGGACCGCAGGGTCGAGCCCCAGCATTTT.

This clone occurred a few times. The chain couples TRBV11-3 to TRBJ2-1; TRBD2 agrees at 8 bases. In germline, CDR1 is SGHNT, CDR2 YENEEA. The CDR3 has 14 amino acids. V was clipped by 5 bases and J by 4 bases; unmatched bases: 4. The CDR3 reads CASSAGGGYNEQFF. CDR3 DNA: TGTGCCAGCAGCGCGGGGGGAGGTTACAATGAGCAGTTCTTC. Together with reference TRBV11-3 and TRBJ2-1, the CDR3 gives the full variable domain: EAGVVQSPRYKIIEKKQPVAFWCNPISGHNTLYWYLQNLGQGPELLIRYENEEAVDDSQLPKDRFSAERLKGVDSTLKIQPAELGDSAVYLCASSAGGGYNEQFFGPGTRLTVL.

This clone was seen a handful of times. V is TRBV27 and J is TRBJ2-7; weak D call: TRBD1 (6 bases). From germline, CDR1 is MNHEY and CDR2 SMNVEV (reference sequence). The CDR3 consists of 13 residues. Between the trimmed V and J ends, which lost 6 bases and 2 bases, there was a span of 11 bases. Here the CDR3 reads CASRETGAYEQYF. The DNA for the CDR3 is TGTGCCAGCAGGGAGACAGGAGCCTACGAGCAGTACTTC.